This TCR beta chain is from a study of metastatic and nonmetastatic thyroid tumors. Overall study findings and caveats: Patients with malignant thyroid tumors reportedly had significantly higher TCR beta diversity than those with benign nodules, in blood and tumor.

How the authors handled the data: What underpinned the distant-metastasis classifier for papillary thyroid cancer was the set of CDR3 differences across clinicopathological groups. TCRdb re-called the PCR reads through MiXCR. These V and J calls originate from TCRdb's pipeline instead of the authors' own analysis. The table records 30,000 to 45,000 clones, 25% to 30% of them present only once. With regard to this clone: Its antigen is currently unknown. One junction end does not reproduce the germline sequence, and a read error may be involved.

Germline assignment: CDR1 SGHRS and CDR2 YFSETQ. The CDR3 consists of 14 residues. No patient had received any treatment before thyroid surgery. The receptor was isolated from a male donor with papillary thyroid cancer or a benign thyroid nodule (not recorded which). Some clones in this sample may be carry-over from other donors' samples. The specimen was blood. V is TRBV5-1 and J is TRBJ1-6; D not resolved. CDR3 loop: CASSLGWTNSPLHF. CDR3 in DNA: TGTGCCAGCAGCTTGGGCTGGACTAATTCACCCCTCCACTTT.